This TCR beta chain was profiled in a study of T cells in Graves' hyperthyroidism and ophthalmopathy. Study-level points and caveats: Most thyroid clonotypes with frequency above 0.001 were detected in blood. The model anticipated ophthalmopathy a median 6.5 months pre-onset.

In regard to this clonotype: The antigen is undetermined.

The CDR3 regions of TCR beta were amplified from RNA transcripts. The primer set for the first-round RT-PCR of the TCR CDR3 was HTBI. A single record per CDR3 protein comes from TCRdb applying MiXCR to the multiplex PCR reads. Of about 640,000 distinct CDR3 sequences in the sample, around 20% are singletons; the top ten hold 34%. Diagnoses were established using clinical symptoms, serum thyroxine and TRAb, thyroid ultrasound and orbital computed tomography. Germline CDR1 is LGHNT and CDR2 is FRNRAP. This CDR3 comprises 15 residues. V lost 1 base and J lost 5; bases outside the gene matches: 7. The sequencing input was blood. The genes are TRBV12-5 and TRBJ2-5; 7 bases line up with TRBD2. The sequence was collected from a man aged 25-45 years with Graves' ophthalmopathy. CDR3 region: CASGLATLGGETQYF. Written as DNA, the CDR3 is TGTGCTAGTGGTTTGGCAACACTGGGGGGGGAGACCCAGTACTTC.